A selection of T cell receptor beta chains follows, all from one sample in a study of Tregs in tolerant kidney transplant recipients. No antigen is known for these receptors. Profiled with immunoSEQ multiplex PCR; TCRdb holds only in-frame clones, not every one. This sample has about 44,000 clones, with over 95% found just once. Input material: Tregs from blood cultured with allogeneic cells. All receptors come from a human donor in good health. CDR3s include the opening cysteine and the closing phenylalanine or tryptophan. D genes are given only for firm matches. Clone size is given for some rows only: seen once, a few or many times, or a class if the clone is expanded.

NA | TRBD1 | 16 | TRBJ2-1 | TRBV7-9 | CASSSWDRESYNEQFF | TGTGCCAGCAGCTCTTGGGACAGGGAATCCTACAATGAGCAGTTCTTC
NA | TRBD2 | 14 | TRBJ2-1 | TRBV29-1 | CSVSSGLDYNEQFF | TGCAGCGTCTCTAGCGGGTTGGACTACAATGAGCAGTTCTTC
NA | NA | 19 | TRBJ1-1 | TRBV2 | CASSESYIDRPAGNTEAFF | TGTGCCAGCAGTGAAAGTTATATTGACAGGCCTGCGGGTAACACTGAAGCTTTCTTT
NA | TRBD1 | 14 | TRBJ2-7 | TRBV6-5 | CATSRDRGSYEQYF | TGTGCCACGAGCAGGGACAGGGGCTCCTACGAGCAGTACTTC
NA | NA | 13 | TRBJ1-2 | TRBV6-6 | CASSSTGYYGYTF | TGTGCCAGCAGTTCCACAGGGTACTATGGCTACACCTTC
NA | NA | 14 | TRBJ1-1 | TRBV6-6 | CASSYVLANTEAFF | TGTGCCAGCAGTTACGTGCTGGCTAACACTGAAGCTTTCTTT
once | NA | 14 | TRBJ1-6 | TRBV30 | CAWSLPGIGSPLHF | TGTGCCTGGAGTCTCCCAGGGATCGGTTCACCCCTCCACTTT
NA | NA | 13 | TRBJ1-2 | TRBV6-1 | CASSVRTLYGYTF | TGTGCCAGCAGCGTCAGGACACTATATGGCTACACCTTC
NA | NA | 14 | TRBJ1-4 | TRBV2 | CASRLDPEEEKLFF | TGTGCCAGCAGACTGGACCCCGAGGAAGAAAAACTGTTTTTT
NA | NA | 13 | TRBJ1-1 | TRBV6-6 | CASRGPLYTEAFF | TGTGCCAGCAGAGGACCGCTTTACACTGAAGCTTTCTTT
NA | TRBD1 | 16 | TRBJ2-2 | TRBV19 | CASSIDDRGSTGELFF | TGTGCCAGTAGTATAGATGACAGGGGTAGCACCGGGGAGCTGTTTTTT
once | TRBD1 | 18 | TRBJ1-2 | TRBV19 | CASSAHPGQGLFNYGYTF | TGTGCCAGTAGTGCCCACCCGGGACAGGGCCTATTTAACTATGGCTACACCTTC
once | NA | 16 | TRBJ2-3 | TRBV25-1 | CASSEYGGPRGDTQYF | TGTGCCAGCAGTGAATATGGGGGGCCTCGGGGAGATACGCAGTATTTT
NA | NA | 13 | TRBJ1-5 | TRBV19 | CASSVQVNQPQHF | TGTGCCAGTAGTGTACAGGTCAATCAGCCCCAGCATTTT
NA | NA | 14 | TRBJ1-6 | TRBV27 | CASSRPSYNSPLHF | TGTGCCTCAAGCAGGCCATCCTATAATTCACCCCTCCACTTT
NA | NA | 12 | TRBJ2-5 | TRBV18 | CASSPGGETQYF | TGTGCCAGCTCACCAGGCGGGGAGACCCAGTACTTC
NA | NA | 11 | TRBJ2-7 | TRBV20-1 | CSASGGYEQYF | TGCAGTGCTAGCGGGGGCTACGAGCAGTACTTC
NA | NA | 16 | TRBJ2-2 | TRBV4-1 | CASSQDRTTNTGELFF | TGCGCCAGCAGCCAAGACCGGACTACAAACACCGGGGAGCTGTTTTTT
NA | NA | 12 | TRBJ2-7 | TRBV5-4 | CASSLDYSEQYF | TGTGCCAGCAGCTTGGACTATAGCGAGCAGTACTTC